Given below is one TCR beta chain in context. Its target is not known. Regarding treatment: oral pan-JAK inhibitor, 5-10 mg twice daily. The data were taken from a study of CD8+ T cells in alopecia areata. Study-level points and caveats: Whether baseline CD8+ expansion is linked to response remains uncertain, given a single nonresponder.

RNA was extracted and reverse transcribed into cDNA as the sequencing template. Assay used: immunoSEQ multiplex PCR; TCRdb lists only in-frame clones, some missing. The table has about 42,000 clones, around 90% seen once; the top ten hold 18%. Material: CD8+ T cells sorted from blood, obtained at week 24, from a patient treated with tofacitinib. This TCR came from a human donor with alopecia areata.

CDR3 in DNA: TGCGCCAGCAGTGCGTCCGGGGTGAGCACCGGGGAGCTGTTTTTT. Translated: CASSASGVSTGELFF. The chain combines TRBV4-1 with TRBJ2-2; TRBD2 might be the D (5 bases). This CDR3 contains 15 residues. The germline V gene encodes CDR1 MGHRA and CDR2 YSYEKL. V was trimmed by 6 bases and J by 4 bases, leaving 15 bases between them.